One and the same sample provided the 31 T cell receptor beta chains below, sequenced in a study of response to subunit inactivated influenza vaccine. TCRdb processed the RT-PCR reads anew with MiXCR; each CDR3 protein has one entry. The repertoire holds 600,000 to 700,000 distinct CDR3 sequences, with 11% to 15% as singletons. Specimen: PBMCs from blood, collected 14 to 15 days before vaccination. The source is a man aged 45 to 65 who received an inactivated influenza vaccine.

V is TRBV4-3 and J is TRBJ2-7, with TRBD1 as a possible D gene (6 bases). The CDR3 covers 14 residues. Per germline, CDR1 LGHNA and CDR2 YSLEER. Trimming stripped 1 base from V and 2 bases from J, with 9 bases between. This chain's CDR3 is CASSQGDTTYEQYF. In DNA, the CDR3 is TGCGCCAGCAGCCAAGGGGACACCACCTACGAGCAGTACTTC.

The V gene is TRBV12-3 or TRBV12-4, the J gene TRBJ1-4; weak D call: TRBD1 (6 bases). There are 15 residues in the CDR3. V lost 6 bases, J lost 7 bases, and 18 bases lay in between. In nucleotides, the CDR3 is TGTGCCAGCAGCTCCGGGACACCCCTGGGTGAAAAACTGTTTTTT. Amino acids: CASSSGTPLGEKLFF.

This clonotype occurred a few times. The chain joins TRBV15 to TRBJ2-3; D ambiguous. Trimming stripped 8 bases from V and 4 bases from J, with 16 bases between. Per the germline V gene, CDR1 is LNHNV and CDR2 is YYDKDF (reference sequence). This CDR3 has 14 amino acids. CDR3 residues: CATGVVRASDTQYF. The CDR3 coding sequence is TGTGCCACCGGGGTTGTAAGGGCGTCAGATACGCAGTATTTT.

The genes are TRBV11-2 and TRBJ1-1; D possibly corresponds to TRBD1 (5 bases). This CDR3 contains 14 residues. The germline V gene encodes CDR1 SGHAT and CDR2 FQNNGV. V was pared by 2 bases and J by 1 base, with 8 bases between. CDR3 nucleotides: TGTGCCAGCAGCTTAAGGGGCGAGAACACTGAAGCTTTCTTT. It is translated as CASSLRGENTEAFF. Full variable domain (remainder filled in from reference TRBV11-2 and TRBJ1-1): EAGVAQSPRYKIIEKRQSVAFWCNPISGHATLYWYQQILGQGPKLLIQFQNNGVVDDSQLPKDRFSAERLKGVDSTLKIQPAKLEDSAVYLCASSLRGENTEAFFGQGTRLTVV.

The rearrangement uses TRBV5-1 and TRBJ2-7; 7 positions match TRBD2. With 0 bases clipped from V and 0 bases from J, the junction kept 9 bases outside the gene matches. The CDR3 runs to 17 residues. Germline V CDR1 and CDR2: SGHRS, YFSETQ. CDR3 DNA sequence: TGCGCCAGCAGCTTGGGTCCAGCGGGAAAGTACTCCTACGAGCAGTACTTC. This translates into CASSLGPAGKYSYEQYF.

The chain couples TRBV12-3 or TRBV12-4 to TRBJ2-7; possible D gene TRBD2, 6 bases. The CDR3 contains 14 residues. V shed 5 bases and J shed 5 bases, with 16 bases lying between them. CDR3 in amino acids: CASSRRSSGDEQYF. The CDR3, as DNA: TGTGCCAGCAGTCGGCGGAGTAGCGGAGACGAGCAGTACTTC.

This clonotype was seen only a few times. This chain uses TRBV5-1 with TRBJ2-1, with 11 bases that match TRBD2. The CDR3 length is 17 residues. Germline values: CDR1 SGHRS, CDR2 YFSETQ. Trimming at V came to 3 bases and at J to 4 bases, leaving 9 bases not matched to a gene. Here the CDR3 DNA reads TGCGCCAGCAGCTCTGGGGGTAGCGGGGGGGCGTACAATGAGCAGTTCTTC. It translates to CASSSGGSGGAYNEQFF.

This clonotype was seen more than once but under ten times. The CDR3 region is CASSLSHSIYEQYF. The CDR3 region has the DNA TGTGCCAGCAGTTTATCACACTCAATCTACGAGCAGTACTTC. This chain connects TRBV28 to TRBJ2-7, with D unclear. Trimming took off 1 base at V and 3 bases at J, with 10 bases between the two ends. CDR1 is MDHEN and CDR2 is SYDVKM in the germline V gene. CDR3 length equals 14 residues.

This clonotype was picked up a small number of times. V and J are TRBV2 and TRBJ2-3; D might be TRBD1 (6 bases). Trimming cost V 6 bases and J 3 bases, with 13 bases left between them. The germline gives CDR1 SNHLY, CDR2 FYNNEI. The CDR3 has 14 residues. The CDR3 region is CASRGDRFTDTQYF. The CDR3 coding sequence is TGTGCCAGCAGAGGCGACAGGTTTACAGATACGCAGTATTTT.

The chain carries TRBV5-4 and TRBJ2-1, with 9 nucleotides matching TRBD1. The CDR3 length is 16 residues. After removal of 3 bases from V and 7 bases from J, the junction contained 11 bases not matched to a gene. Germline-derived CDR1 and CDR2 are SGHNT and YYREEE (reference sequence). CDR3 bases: TGTGCCAGCAGCTCGGATGCCGAGACAGGGGGGAATGAGCAGTTCTTC. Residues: CASSSDAETGGNEQFF. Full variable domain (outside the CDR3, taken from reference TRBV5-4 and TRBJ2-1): ETGVTQSPTHLIKTRGQQVTLRCSSQSGHNTVSWYQQALGQGPQFIFQYYREEENGRGNFPPRFSGLQFPNYSSELNVNALELDDSALYLCASSSDAETGGNEQFFGPGTRLTVL.

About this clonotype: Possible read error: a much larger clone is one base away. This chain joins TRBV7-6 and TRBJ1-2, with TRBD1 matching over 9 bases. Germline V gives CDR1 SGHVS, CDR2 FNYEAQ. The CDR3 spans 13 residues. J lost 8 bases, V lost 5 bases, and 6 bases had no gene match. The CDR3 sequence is CASSMTGGGGYTF. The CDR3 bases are TGTGCCAGCAGCATGACAGGGGGAGGAGGCTACACCTTC.

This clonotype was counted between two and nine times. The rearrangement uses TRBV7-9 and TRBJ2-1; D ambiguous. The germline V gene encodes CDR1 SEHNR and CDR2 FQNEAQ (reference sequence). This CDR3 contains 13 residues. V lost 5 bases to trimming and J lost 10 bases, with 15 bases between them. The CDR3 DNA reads TGTGCCAGCAGCCGAGAAAATGTACGGGAGCAGTTCTTC. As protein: CASSRENVREQFF.

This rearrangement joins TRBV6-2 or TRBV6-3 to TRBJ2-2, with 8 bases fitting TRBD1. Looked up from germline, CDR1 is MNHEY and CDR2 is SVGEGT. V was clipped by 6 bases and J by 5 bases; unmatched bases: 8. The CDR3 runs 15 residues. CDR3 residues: CASRRMGTGTGELFF. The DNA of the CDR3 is TGTGCCAGCAGAAGAATGGGGACAGGTACCGGGGAGCTGTTTTTT.

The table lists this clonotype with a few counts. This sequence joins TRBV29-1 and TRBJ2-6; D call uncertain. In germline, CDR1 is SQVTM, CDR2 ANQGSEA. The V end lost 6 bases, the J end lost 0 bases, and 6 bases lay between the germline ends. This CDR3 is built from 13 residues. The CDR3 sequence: CSVRSSGANVLTF. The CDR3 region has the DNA TGCAGCGTACGGAGCTCTGGGGCCAACGTCCTGACTTTC.

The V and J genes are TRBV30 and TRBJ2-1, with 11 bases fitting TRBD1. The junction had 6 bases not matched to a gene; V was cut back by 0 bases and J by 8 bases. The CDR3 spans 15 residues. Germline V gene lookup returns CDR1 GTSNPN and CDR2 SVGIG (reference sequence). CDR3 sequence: CAWSVGTGGWDEQFF. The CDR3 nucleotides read TGTGCCTGGAGTGTGGGGACAGGGGGTTGGGATGAGCAGTTCTTC. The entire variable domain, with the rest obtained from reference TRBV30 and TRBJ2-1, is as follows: SQTIHQWPATLVQPVGSPLSLECTVEGTSNPNLYWYRQAAGRGLQLLFYSVGIGQISSEVPQNLSASRPQDRQFILSSKKLLLSDSGFYLCAWSVGTGGWDEQFFGPGTRLTVL.

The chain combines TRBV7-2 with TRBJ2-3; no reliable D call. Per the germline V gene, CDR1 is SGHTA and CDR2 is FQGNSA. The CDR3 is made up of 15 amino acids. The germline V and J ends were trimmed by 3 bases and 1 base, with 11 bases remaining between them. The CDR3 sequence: CASSLALTRTDTQYF. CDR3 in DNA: TGTGCCAGCAGCTTGGCGCTTACCCGCACAGATACGCAGTATTTT.

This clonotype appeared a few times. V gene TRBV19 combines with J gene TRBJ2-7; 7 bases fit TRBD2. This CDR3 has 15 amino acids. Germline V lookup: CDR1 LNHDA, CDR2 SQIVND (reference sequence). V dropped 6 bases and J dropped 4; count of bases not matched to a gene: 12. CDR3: CASSRSNSGLYEQYF. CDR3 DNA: TGTGCCAGTAGCCGTAGTAATAGCGGGTTGTACGAGCAGTACTTC.

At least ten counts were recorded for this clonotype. The CDR3 loop reads CASSQNRDEAFF. The DNA of the CDR3 is TGCGCCAGCAGCCAGAACAGGGATGAAGCTTTCTTT. The J gene is TRBJ1-1, the V gene TRBV5-1, with D perhaps matching TRBD1 (6 bases). Germline CDR1 is SGHRS and CDR2 is YFSETQ. The V and J ends lost 4 bases and 7 bases respectively, with 11 bases between them. The length of the CDR3 is 12 residues.

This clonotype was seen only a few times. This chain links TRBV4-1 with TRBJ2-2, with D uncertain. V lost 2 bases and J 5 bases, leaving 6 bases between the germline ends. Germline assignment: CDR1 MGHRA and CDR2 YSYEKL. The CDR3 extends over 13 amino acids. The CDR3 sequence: CASSQRETGELFF. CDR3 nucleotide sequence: TGCGCCAGCAGCCAAAGGGAAACCGGGGAGCTGTTTTTT.

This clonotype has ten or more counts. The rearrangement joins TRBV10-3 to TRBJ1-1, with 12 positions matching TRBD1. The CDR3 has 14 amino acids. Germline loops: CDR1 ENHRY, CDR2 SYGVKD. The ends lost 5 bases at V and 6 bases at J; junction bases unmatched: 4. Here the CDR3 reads CAISKGQGAAEAFF. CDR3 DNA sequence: TGTGCCATCAGTAAGGGACAGGGGGCGGCTGAAGCTTTCTTT.

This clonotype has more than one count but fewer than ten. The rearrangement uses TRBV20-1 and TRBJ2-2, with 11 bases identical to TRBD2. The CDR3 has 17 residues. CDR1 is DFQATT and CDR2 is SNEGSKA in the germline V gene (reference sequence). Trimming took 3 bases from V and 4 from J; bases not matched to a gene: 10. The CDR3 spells CSASPLAGGPTTGELFF. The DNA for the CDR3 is TGCAGTGCTAGCCCGCTAGCGGGGGGACCAACCACCGGGGAGCTGTTTTTT.

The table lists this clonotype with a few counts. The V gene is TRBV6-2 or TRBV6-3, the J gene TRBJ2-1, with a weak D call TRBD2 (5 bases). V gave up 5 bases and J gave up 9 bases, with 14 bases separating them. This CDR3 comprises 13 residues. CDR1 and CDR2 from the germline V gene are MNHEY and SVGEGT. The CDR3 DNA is TGTGCCAGCAGTGGGAGTTTAAATGGTGAGCAGTTCTTC. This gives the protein CASSGSLNGEQFF.

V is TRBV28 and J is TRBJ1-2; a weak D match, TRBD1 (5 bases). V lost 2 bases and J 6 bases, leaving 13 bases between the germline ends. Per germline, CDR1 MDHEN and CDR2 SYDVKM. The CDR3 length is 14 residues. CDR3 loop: CASSLGAQRDGYTF. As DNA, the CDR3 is TGTGCCAGCAGTTTAGGGGCGCAAAGGGATGGCTACACCTTC.

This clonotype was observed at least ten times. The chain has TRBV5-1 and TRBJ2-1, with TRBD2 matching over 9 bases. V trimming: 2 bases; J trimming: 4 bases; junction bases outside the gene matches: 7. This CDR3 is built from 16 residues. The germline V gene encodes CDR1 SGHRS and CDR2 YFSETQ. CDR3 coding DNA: TGCGCCAGCAGCTTCGCGGGAGGGCCCGTATACAATGAGCAGTTCTTC. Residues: CASSFAGGPVYNEQFF.

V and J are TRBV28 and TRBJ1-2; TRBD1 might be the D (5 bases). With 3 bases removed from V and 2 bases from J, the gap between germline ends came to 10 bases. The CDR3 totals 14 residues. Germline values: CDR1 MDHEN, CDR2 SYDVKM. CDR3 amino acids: CASSLAGPNYGYTF. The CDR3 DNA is TGTGCCAGCAGTTTGGCAGGGCCAAACTATGGCTACACCTTC.

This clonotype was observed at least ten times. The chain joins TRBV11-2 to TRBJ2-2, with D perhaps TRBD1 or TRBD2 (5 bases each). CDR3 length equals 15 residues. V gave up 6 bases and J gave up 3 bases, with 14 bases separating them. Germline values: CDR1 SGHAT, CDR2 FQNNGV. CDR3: CASRPPGRHTGELFF. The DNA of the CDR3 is TGTGCCAGCAGGCCACCGGGACGGCACACCGGGGAGCTGTTTTTT.

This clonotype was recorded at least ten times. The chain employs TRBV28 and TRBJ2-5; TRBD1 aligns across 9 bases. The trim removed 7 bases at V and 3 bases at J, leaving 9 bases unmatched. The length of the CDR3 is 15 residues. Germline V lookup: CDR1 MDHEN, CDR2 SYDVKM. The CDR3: CASTVLGDREETQYF. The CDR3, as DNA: TGTGCCAGCACCGTATTGGGGGACAGGGAAGAGACCCAGTACTTC.

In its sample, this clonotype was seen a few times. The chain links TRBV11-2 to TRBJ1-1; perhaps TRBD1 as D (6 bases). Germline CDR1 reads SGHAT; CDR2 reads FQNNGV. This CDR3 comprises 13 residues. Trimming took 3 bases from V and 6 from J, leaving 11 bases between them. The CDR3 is CASSFLQGAEAFF. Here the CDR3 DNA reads TGTGCCAGCAGCTTTCTACAGGGCGCTGAAGCTTTCTTT.

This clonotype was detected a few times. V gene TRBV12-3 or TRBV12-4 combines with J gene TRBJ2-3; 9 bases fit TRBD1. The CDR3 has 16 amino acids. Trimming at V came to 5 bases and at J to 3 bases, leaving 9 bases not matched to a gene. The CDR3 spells CASSIRSGQGTDTQYF. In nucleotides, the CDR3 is TGTGCCAGCAGTATTCGATCGGGACAGGGTACAGATACGCAGTATTTT.

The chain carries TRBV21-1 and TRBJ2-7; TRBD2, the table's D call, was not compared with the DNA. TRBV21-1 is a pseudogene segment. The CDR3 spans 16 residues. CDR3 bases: TGTGCCAGCAGCACGGGACTAGCGATGAACACCTACGAGCAGTACTTC. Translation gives CASSTGLAMNTYEQYF.

This chain's CDR3 is CSAGLRQYLSYEQYF. CDR3 DNA: TGCAGTGCTGGGCTTAGACAGTACCTTTCCTACGAGCAGTACTTC. The rearrangement uses TRBV20-1 and TRBJ2-7; a weak D match, TRBD1 (5 bases). Germline V gene lookup returns CDR1 DFQATT and CDR2 SNEGSKA (reference sequence). CDR3 length: 15 residues. V was pared by 5 bases and J by 1 base, with 18 bases between.